This entry describes one T cell receptor beta chain. This sample is drawn from a study of cytomegalovirus exposure and HLA in healthy donors. The PCR used 60 Vbeta and 13 Jbeta primers. The method was immunoSEQ multiplex PCR; TCRdb's version includes in-frame clones alone and lacks a portion of them. The table has about 110,000 clones, just over 15% seen once. Deletions cut 6 bases from V and 0 bases from J, with 20 bases between. The CDR3 has 18 residues. From germline, CDR1 is SGHVS and CDR2 FQNEAQ. Sequencing was performed on PBMCs. The chain employs TRBV7-8 and TRBJ2-2; D is possibly TRBD1 (5 bases). This receptor was obtained from a woman younger than 35 in good health and CMV-seronegative. CDR3 bases: TGTGCCAGCAGTAAAATTCCAACCGGACAACCGAACACCGGGGAGCTGTTTTTT. Its translation: CASSKIPTGQPNTGELFF. Full variable domain (missing parts from reference TRBV7-8 and TRBJ2-2): GAGVSQSPRYKVAKRGQDVALRCDPISGHVSLFWYQQALGQGPEFLTYFQNEAQLDKSGLPSDRFFAERPEGSVSTLKIQRTQQEDSAVYLCASSKIPTGQPNTGELFFGEGSRLTVL.